Presented here are 17 T cell receptor beta chains from one specimen sequenced in a study of cytomegalovirus exposure and HLA in healthy donors. In the PCR, 60 Vbeta and 13 Jbeta primers were used. The repertoire was sequenced with immunoSEQ multiplex PCR; TCRdb's copy has only in-frame clones and lacks some. This repertoire shows roughly 180,000 clones, nearly 80% found once; its top ten account for 2.9%. The specimen was PBMCs. The receptors originated from a female donor in good health and CMV-seronegative.

This chain joins TRBV29-1 and TRBJ2-3; TRBD2 agrees at 10 bases. V gave up 4 bases and J gave up 6 bases; unmatched junction bases: 7. CDR1 and CDR2 (germline): SQVTM, ANQGSEA. This CDR3 is built from 14 residues. CDR3 sequence (DNA): TGCAGCGTTGGCCGGGGTAGCGGGGGGGATACGCAGTATTTT. Protein: CSVGRGSGGDTQYF.

This sequence joins TRBV2 and TRBJ1-5; no definite D call. CDR1 SNHLY and CDR2 FYNNEI come from the germline V gene. This CDR3 spans 14 amino acids. V shed 2 bases and J shed 5 bases, with 10 bases lying between them. The CDR3 loop reads CASSESVADQPQHF. CDR3 coding DNA: TGTGCCAGCAGTGAAAGTGTGGCAGATCAGCCCCAGCATTTT.

This chain uses TRBV5-4 with TRBJ2-5; 10 bases map to TRBD2. With 4 bases clipped from V and 5 bases from J, the junction kept 8 bases outside the gene matches. This CDR3 contains 15 residues. Germline values: CDR1 SGHNT, CDR2 YYREEE (reference sequence). The CDR3 is CASSVSGGAGETQYF. The CDR3 DNA is TGTGCCAGCAGCGTAAGCGGGGGGGCCGGGGAGACCCAGTACTTC.

The chain carries TRBV5-4 and TRBJ2-1, with 13 bases fitting TRBD2. The V gene's germline CDR1 is SGHNT and CDR2 YYREEE (reference sequence). V was clipped by 4 bases and J by 7 bases; unmatched bases: 5. The CDR3 is 15 residues long. The CDR3 DNA follows: TGTGCCAGCAGCATGAGGGGACTAGCGGGAAATGAGCAGTTCTTC. It yields the protein CASSMRGLAGNEQFF.

CDR3: CASSLLGDEQFF. The CDR3, as DNA: TGTGCCAGCAGTTTACTGGGAGATGAGCAGTTCTTC. The V call is TRBV27, the J call TRBJ2-1; D might be TRBD2 (5 bases). Germline values: CDR1 MNHEY, CDR2 SMNVEV (reference sequence). V was cut by 2 bases and J by 8 bases, with 7 bases left in between. The CDR3 totals 12 residues.

This sequence joins TRBV18 and TRBJ1-6; D unresolved. The germline V and J ends were trimmed by 7 bases and 6 bases, with 13 bases remaining between them. The CDR3 has 14 amino acids. CDR1 and CDR2 from the germline V gene are KGHSH and LQKENI. The CDR3 sequence is CASLEAHFNSPLHF. The DNA of the CDR3 is TGTGCCAGCTTAGAGGCCCACTTTAATTCACCCCTCCACTTT. Full variable domain (outside the CDR3, taken from reference TRBV18 and TRBJ1-6): NAGVMQNPRHLVRRRGQEARLRCSPMKGHSHVYWYRQLPEEGLKFMVYLQKENIIDESGMPKERFSAEFPKEGPSILRIQQVVRGDSAAYFCASLEAHFNSPLHFGNGTRLTVT.

The table lists this clone with a count of one. V is TRBV27 and J is TRBJ2-1, with no clear D. The V end lost 2 bases, the J end lost 5 bases, and 7 bases lay between the germline ends. The CDR3 spans 13 residues. The germline CDR1 and CDR2 sequences are MNHEY and SMNVEV (reference sequence). The CDR3 DNA sequence: TGTGCCAGCAGTTTACTAACCGACAATGAGCAGTTCTTC. It codes for CASSLLTDNEQFF.

The V and J genes are TRBV2 and TRBJ1-4; tentative D call: TRBD1 (6 bases). Trimming took 4 bases from V and 8 from J, leaving 14 bases between them. There are 14 residues in the CDR3. Germline CDR1 is SNHLY and CDR2 is FYNNEI. CDR3 protein: CASSVTGLGEKLFF. The CDR3 bases are TGTGCCAGCAGTGTTACAGGGTTGGGGGAAAAACTGTTTTTT.

The genes are TRBV6-6 and TRBJ2-7; TRBD1 agrees at 7 bases. Per the germline V gene, CDR1 is MNHNY and CDR2 is SVGAGI (reference sequence). V lost 5 bases to trimming and J lost 0 bases; unmatched junction nucleotides: 10. The CDR3 covers 16 residues. CDR3 residues: CASSQGRTGYSYEQYF. The CDR3 DNA reads as TGTGCCAGCAGTCAGGGTCGGACAGGCTACTCCTACGAGCAGTACTTC.

The rearrangement links TRBV5-5 to TRBJ1-1; D unclear. Germline V gene sequence: CDR1 SGHKS, CDR2 YYEKEE (reference sequence). V was clipped by 3 bases and J by 6 bases, with 12 bases between them. CDR3 length: 13 amino acids. The DNA of the CDR3 is TGTGCCAGCAGCTCCTACCTACGGTCTGAAGCTTTCTTT. This sequence encodes CASSSYLRSEAFF. The entire variable domain, with the rest obtained from reference TRBV5-5 and TRBJ1-1, is as follows: DAGVTQSPTHLIKTRGQQVTLRCSPISGHKSVSWYQQVLGQGPQFIFQYYEKEERGRGNFPDRFSARQFPNYSSELNVNALLLGDSALYLCASSSYLRSEAFFGQGTRLTVV.

The chain employs TRBV14 and TRBJ1-2, with a possible D match to TRBD1 (5 bases). The V gene's germline CDR1 is SGHDN and CDR2 FVKESK. The CDR3 length is 15 residues. Between the trimmed V and J ends, which lost 1 base and 6 bases, there was a span of 15 bases. CDR3 DNA sequence: TGTGCCAGCAGCCAAGTAAACAGAGGAGGGGATGGCTACACCTTC. The encoded protein is CASSQVNRGGDGYTF.

The V and J genes are TRBV6-5 and TRBJ2-1; the match to TRBD2 covers 14 bases. Trimming at V came to 10 bases and at J to 6 bases, leaving 5 bases not matched to a gene. The CDR3 loop spans 14 amino acids. CDR1 MNHEY and CDR2 SVGAGI come from the germline V gene. Here the CDR3 DNA reads TGTGCCAACTACGGGACTAGCGGGAGCAATGAGCAGTTCTTC. Its translation: CANYGTSGSNEQFF.

The rearrangement uses TRBV4-2 and TRBJ2-5; 9 bases line up with TRBD2. V shed 0 bases, J shed 3 bases, and the junction held 8 bases outside the gene matches. The CDR3 covers 17 residues. The V gene's germline CDR1 is LGHNA and CDR2 YNFKEQ. This CDR3 reads CASSQDPSREGEETQYF. CDR3 DNA: TGTGCCAGCAGCCAAGACCCCTCGCGGGAGGGGGAAGAGACCCAGTACTTC.

This clone was detected a few times. The rearrangement links TRBV5-1 to TRBJ1-1; 7 nucleotides agree with TRBD1. V was pared by 0 bases and J by 1 base, with 6 bases of the junction left unmatched. Germline lookup yields CDR1 SGHRS and CDR2 YFSETQ. The CDR3 totals 16 residues. The CDR3 is CASSLATGQRNTEAFF. DNA for the CDR3: TGCGCCAGCAGCTTGGCGACAGGGCAGAGGAACACTGAAGCTTTCTTT.

V and J are TRBV10-2 and TRBJ2-1; TRBD1 matches 9 bases. With V trimmed by 11 bases and J by 5 bases, 10 bases remained unmatched. Germline V lookup: CDR1 WSHSY, CDR2 SAAADI. This CDR3 comprises 14 residues. CDR3 in amino acids: CASTGDRVDNEQFF. The CDR3 coding sequence is TGCGCCTCCACGGGGGACAGGGTTGACAATGAGCAGTTCTTC.

This clone was picked up one time. This rearrangement joins TRBV28 to TRBJ1-2; perhaps TRBD1 as D (6 bases). The CDR3 runs to 13 residues. Germline assignment: CDR1 MDHEN and CDR2 SYDVKM. V was trimmed by 8 bases and J by 7 bases, leaving 17 bases between them. CDR3 amino acids: CASQSKGGPGYTF. The CDR3 nucleotides are TGTGCCAGCCAAAGCAAGGGGGGGCCTGGCTACACCTTC.

V and J are TRBV28 and TRBJ2-1, with TRBD1 identical over 8 bases. V gave up 2 bases and J gave up 10 bases; unmatched junction bases: 10. The length of the CDR3 is 15 residues. Germline V gives CDR1 MDHEN, CDR2 SYDVKM. CDR3 protein: CASSLDGQGHEEQFF. In nucleotides, the CDR3 is TGTGCCAGCAGTTTAGACGGACAGGGTCATGAGGAGCAGTTCTTC.